This T cell receptor beta chain was identified in a study of blood T cell repertoires in COVID-19. Those enrolled, adults aged roughly 18 to 100 years, came from around 24 US areas. Germline CDR1 and CDR2: SGHTA and FQGTGA. The CDR3 has 13 amino acids. V shed 6 bases and J shed 1 base, with 9 bases lying between them. Only in-frame clones appear in the TCRdb table, and some are missing; sequencing was by immunoSEQ multiplex PCR. The sample shows 130,000 or so clones, around 83% of them seen only once. The TCR comes from a man younger than 40 who had recovered from COVID-19. The sequencing sample was made of PBMCs or T cells enriched from blood (not recorded which). The J gene is TRBJ1-1, the V gene TRBV7-3; a possible D gene is TRBD1 (6 bases). The CDR3 DNA follows: TGTGCCAGCAGTCCACAGGGGAACACTGAAGCTTTCTTT. Translation: CASSPQGNTEAFF.